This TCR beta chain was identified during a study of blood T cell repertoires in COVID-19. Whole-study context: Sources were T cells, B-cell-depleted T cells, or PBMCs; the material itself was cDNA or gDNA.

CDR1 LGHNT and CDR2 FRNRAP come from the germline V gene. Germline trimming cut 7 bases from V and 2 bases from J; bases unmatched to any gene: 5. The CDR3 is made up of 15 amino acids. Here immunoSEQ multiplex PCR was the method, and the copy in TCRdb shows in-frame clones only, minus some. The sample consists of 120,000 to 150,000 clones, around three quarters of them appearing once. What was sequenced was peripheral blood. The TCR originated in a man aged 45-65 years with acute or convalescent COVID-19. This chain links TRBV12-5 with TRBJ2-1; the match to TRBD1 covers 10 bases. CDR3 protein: CASALGQGTYNEQFF. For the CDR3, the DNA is TGTGCTAGTGCCTTGGGACAGGGGACCTACAATGAGCAGTTCTTC. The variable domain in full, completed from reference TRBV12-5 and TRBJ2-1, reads DARVTQTPRHKVTEMGQEVTMRCQPILGHNTVFWYRQTMMQGLELLAYFRNRAPLDDSGMPKDRFSAEMPDATLATLKIQPSEPRDSAVYFCASALGQGTYNEQFFGPGTRLTVL.